This T cell receptor (beta chain) was retrieved from a study of cytomegalovirus exposure and HLA in healthy donors. PCR used 60 Vbeta primers and 13 Jbeta primers. Sequenced by immunoSEQ multiplex PCR; TCRdb stores in-frame clones only, minus some. With approximately 150,000 clones in the sample, the ten largest clones hold about 1.7%. Worth noting for this clone: Its specificity is not known.

V dropped 10 bases and J dropped 2; count of bases not matched to a gene: 9. The CDR3 has 14 residues. Germline assignment: CDR1 SNHLY and CDR2 FYNNEI. Study outcomes and limitations: HLA alleles showed associations with about 15,000 TCR beta sequences in a later analysis, at a 0.05 false discovery rate. An analysis was carried out at a later point. It showed that HLA-associated TCR beta chains were more clonally expanded than equally common non-associated chains. Rare TCR sequences predominated, though certain public TCRs were found in many donors. By a later analysis, the bulk of CMV-associated TCR beta chains appeared HLA-restricted.

This TCR derives from a woman aged 45-65 years in good health and CMV-seronegative. Sequencing was performed on PBMCs. The chain combines TRBV2 with TRBJ1-2; 8 bases line up with TRBD1. In DNA form, the CDR3 reads TGTGCCACCACAGGGGGTACCCTGAACTATGGCTACACCTTC. Protein: CATTGGTLNYGYTF. The full variable domain, in which reference TRBV2 and TRBJ1-2 provide the parts outside the CDR3, is EPEVTQTPSHQVTQMGQEVILRCVPISNHLYFYWYRQILGQKVEFLVSFYNNEISEKSEIFDDQFSVERPDGSNFTLKIRSTKLEDSAMYFCATTGGTLNYGYTFGSGTRLTVV.